This is a list of T cell receptor beta chains from one sample in a study of PD-1 blockade in classical Hodgkin lymphoma. Measured with immunoSEQ multiplex PCR; TCRdb has only the in-frame clones, and not every one. Of under 80,000 clones detected, about 70% appear once; the ten largest clones hold less than 9.5%. The sequences come from peripheral blood mononuclear cells (PBMCs), collected before the second cycle of nivolumab. The receptor source for this set is a human donor with classical Hodgkin lymphoma. CDR3s include the opening cysteine and the closing phenylalanine or tryptophan. Fields, in order: V gene, CDR3 length, CDR3 protein.

V: TRBV28
length: 16
CDR3: CASSSLNRGGTGELFF

V: TRBV19
length: 14
CDR3: CASSMTGPNTEAFF

V: TRBV5-1
length: 17
CDR3: CASSLFFNIGNTGELFF

V: TRBV19
length: 17
CDR3: CASSIAGGSWTNYGYTF

V: TRBV5-1
length: 14
CDR3: CASSWEGATHEQYF

V: TRBV19
length: 16
CDR3: CASSITGTVNTGELFF

V: TRBV28
length: 14
CDR3: CASGRAGAPYEQYF

V: TRBV7-3
length: 13
CDR3: CASSQEGRGTQYF

V: TRBV5-1
length: 16
CDR3: CASSLEGAAGANVLTF

V: TRBV12-5
length: 18
CDR3: CASGFASGTPLDGNTIYF

V: TRBV7-8
length: 12
CDR3: CASSSVATEAFF

V: TRBV30
length: 11
CDR3: CAWSLAGELFF

V: TRBV9
length: 16
CDR3: CASTPSDILFNYGYTF

V: TRBV19
length: 16
CDR3: CASSPWGDSSYNEQFF

V: TRBV5-4
length: 14
CDR3: CASSEGQGGNTIYF

V: TRBV19
length: 17
CDR3: CASSIDLDSYSGNTIYF

V: TRBV2
length: 15
CDR3: CASSATRGAYNEQFF

V: TRBV11-3
length: 15
CDR3: CASSSRDRGTDTQYF